Detailed here is one T cell receptor beta chain. Stated time point: newly diagnosed GD, antithyroid drugs for less than 3 months. The TCR library was made from RNA that had been extracted from PBMCs in TRIzol. Germline CDR1 reads LGHNA; CDR2 reads YSLEER. V gave up 0 bases and J gave up 8 bases, with 10 bases separating them. This CDR3 has 13 residues. The data belong to a study of regulatory T cells in long-lasting Graves disease. Building the TCR beta libraries relied on iRepertoire HTBI primers, and CDR3 regions underwent Arm-PCR. TCRdb re-derived calls from the multiplex PCR reads in MiXCR, one entry per CDR3 protein. This sample has roughly 380,000 distinct CDR3 sequences, with roughly a sixth found just once.

Sequenced material: peripheral blood mononuclear cells (PBMCs), taken at new diagnosis, from a patient treated with antithyroid drugs. The gene calls are TRBV4-3 and TRBJ1-2; a possible D gene is TRBD1 (6 bases). The receptor was derived from a female donor with Graves disease. Written as DNA, the CDR3 is TGCGCCAGCAGCCAAGACAGGGGCTGGGGCTACACCTTC. Residues: CASSQDRGWGYTF.